This record covers a single T cell receptor (beta chain). No antigen is known for it. The same CDR3 is also encoded by other DNA sequences in this sample. Each replicate PCR on the sorted subsets used roughly 190 ng DNA (around 30,000 T cell genomes). TCRdb keeps only in-frame clones here, not all; method: immunoSEQ multiplex PCR. In the table there are around 2,000,000 clones, roughly 95% of which are singletons. This sample was included in a study of shared clonotypes between healthy human individuals. Turning to the study itself: Per donor, CD8 memory used one plate, CD8 naive used two, CD4 memory used three and CD4 naive used three. Findings and caveats of the study: In several donors, around 4.8% of naive CD4 clonotypes appeared in common. Donor scarcity curtailed the genetic and exposure-history diversity represented herein.

Only CD45RO-negative cells positively selected for CCR7 counted as naive CD8 cells, so terminally differentiated effector memory CD45RA+ cells were excluded. This CDR3 is built from 14 residues. The V segment lost 3 bases and the J segment 2 bases; nucleotides outside the gene matches: 4. CDR1 and CDR2 (germline): LNHDA, SQIVND (reference sequence). The sequence derives from a man younger than 35 in good health. The chain recombines TRBV19 with TRBJ2-7, with 7 positions matching TRBD1. The source material was naive CD8+ T cells sorted from blood. The CDR3 is CASSMGTGAYEQYF. For the CDR3, the DNA is TGTGCCAGTAGTATGGGAACAGGGGCCTACGAGCAGTACTTC.